Listed below are T cell receptor beta chains from one sample, sequenced in a study of vaccination effects on CD4 cells after COVID-19. Their cognate antigens are unknown. TCRdb's table, derived via immunoSEQ multiplex PCR, lists solely in-frame clones and lacks some. Of approximately 30,000 clones detected, more than 65% appear once; the ten largest clones hold about 20%. The starting material was CD4+ T cells from PBMCs cultured with HCoV-NL63 spike peptides, obtained before COVID-19 vaccination. Source of these receptors: a human donor who received a COVID-19 vaccine. Each CDR3 is given with its conserved first and last residue. Clone size appears in some rows only: once, few, many, or a class for an expanded clone.

cdr3_aa: CASSTGPREKLFF
j_call: TRBJ1-4
v_call: TRBV6-6
clone_size: NA

cdr3_aa: CASSLAPGGFDYTF
j_call: TRBJ1-2
v_call: TRBV5-1
clone_size: NA

cdr3_aa: CASSNFRTGFEGRTEAFF
j_call: TRBJ1-1
v_call: TRBV6-2/TRBV6-3
clone_size: NA

cdr3_aa: CASSLVFGDWDEQYF
j_call: TRBJ2-7
v_call: TRBV5-1
clone_size: NA

cdr3_aa: CASSPRTGGDSNQPQHF
j_call: TRBJ1-5
v_call: TRBV27
clone_size: NA

cdr3_aa: CATSGGRTHEQYF
j_call: TRBJ2-7
v_call: TRBV15
clone_size: once

cdr3_aa: CASDLHPGQETQYF
j_call: TRBJ2-5
v_call: TRBV11-2
clone_size: once

cdr3_aa: CASTNSAGVGYEQYF
j_call: TRBJ2-7
v_call: TRBV13
clone_size: NA

cdr3_aa: CASSLQGANNEQFF
j_call: TRBJ2-1
v_call: TRBV5-1
clone_size: NA

cdr3_aa: CATSDLKGGNEQFF
j_call: TRBJ2-1
v_call: TRBV24-1
clone_size: NA

cdr3_aa: CASSLGGGNTEAFF
j_call: TRBJ1-1
v_call: TRBV7-2
clone_size: NA

cdr3_aa: CATSRDEETQYF
j_call: TRBJ2-5
v_call: TRBV15
clone_size: NA

cdr3_aa: CASSLGRLSQDTQYF
j_call: TRBJ2-3
v_call: TRBV11-3
clone_size: NA

cdr3_aa: CASSPRDSSYEQYF
j_call: TRBJ2-7
v_call: TRBV18
clone_size: few

cdr3_aa: CASSILPGRSNQPQHF
j_call: TRBJ1-5
v_call: TRBV19
clone_size: NA

cdr3_aa: CASSGGAKRDTQYF
j_call: TRBJ2-3
v_call: TRBV4-3
clone_size: NA

cdr3_aa: CASSQAVAALEQYF
j_call: TRBJ2-7
v_call: TRBV3-1/TRBV3-2
clone_size: few

cdr3_aa: CASSQSAAAYQETQYF
j_call: TRBJ2-5
v_call: TRBV23-1
clone_size: NA

cdr3_aa: CSATSVEEQFF
j_call: TRBJ2-1
v_call: TRBV20-1
clone_size: NA

cdr3_aa: CASSSPRQGYEQYF
j_call: TRBJ2-7
v_call: TRBV18
clone_size: NA

cdr3_aa: CASSPGQGSNQPQHF
j_call: TRBJ1-5
v_call: TRBV3-1/TRBV3-2
clone_size: NA